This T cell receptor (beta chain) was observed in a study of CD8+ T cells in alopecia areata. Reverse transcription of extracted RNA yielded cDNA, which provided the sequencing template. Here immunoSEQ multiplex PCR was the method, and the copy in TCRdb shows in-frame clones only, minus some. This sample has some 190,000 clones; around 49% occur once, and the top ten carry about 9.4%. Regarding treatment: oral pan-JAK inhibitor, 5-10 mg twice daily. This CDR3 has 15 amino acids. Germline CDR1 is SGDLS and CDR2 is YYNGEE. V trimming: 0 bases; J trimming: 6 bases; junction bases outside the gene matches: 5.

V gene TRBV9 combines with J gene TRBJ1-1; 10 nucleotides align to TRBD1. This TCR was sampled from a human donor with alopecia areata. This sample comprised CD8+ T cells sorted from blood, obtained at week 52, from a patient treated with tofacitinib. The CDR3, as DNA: TGTGCCAGCAGCGTAGTGGGGACAGGGGCCGCTGAAGCTTTCTTT. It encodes CASSVVGTGAAEAFF.